This T cell receptor beta chain was obtained from a study (dated by TCRdb to 2014 to 2015). About the investigation overall: The study tested whether tumor-infiltrating Tregs in breast cancer are recruited from blood Tregs or converted in situ from other CD4+ T cell subsets. The research as a whole found: Across 23 patients, approximately 13% of tumor Treg TRBV12-4/TRBJ1-2 sequences were found to be shared with naive CD4+ cells, compared with under 2.4% shared with blood Tregs or memory cells. The larger-cohort validation was restricted to a single TCR beta V-J rearrangement rather than whole repertoires. Tumor-infiltrating Treg TCR alpha and beta sequences overlapped most with tumor naive CD4+ T cells, then with blood naive CD4+ T cells. In terms of TCR gene usage, tumor memory CD4+ T cells clustered together with blood and lymph node memory CD4+ cells, as well as with lymph node naive CD4+ cells.

Libraries were constructed by multiplex PCR. For sequencing, an Ion Torrent PGM was employed. Adaptor-ligated barcode primers were used to amplify TRBV12-4/TRBJ1-2 clonotypes in the 23-patient analysis. The Ion Personal Genome Machine system was used to sequence the TRBV12-4/TRBJ1-2 amplicons from the approximately 21-patient cohort. The authors' pipeline ran thus. Sequencing data were pooled across the five patients for each of nine subset-tissue groups and compared by unsupervised clustering of TCR gene usage. The Morisita-Horn index was used to calculate repertoire similarity, with shared sequences weighted by how much each contributed to each repertoire. The public reads were reprocessed in TCRdb via fastp at Q25 and MiXCR, keeping in-frame beta chains. Identical CDR3 protein sequences are pooled into one entry, listed with their most common genes and DNA. TCRdb assigned the V and J calls; the authors' analysis was not used. For this sample the table gives some 920 distinct CDR3 sequences, of which more than 5.5% were detected only once. Together, the top ten hold about a sixth of the sample.

Memory CD4+ T cells were isolated as CD4+CD45RO+CD25- cells. In a bigger cohort of roughly 22 breast cancer patients, the researchers sequenced just a single TRBV12-4/TRBJ1-2 rearrangement in tumor Tregs as well as in blood Treg, naive and memory CD4+ cells. Ficoll density gradient centrifugation was used to isolate mononuclear cells from either lymph nodes or 45 to 50 ml of peripheral blood. Sorted cell populations were confirmed by FACS to exceed 90% purity. This clonotype is deemed medium-sized (0.01 to 0.1%). Its antigen is unknown. Per-nucleotide qualities are absent, and no much larger clonotype sits a single base away. V is pared back by 6 bases and J by 5 bases, with 13 bases lying between the germline termini. Measured from the cysteine to the phenylalanine, the CDR3 is 13 residues long. Of all the DNA, just the CDR3 is kept, 39 bases in frame from base 1.

Sequencing was performed on memory CD4+ T cells sorted from blood. Taken with the paper, the label for cell subset or site translates to: memory CD4+ T cells, CD4+CD45RO+CD25-. The V and J genes are TRBV12-3 or TRBV12-4 and TRBJ1-2; a tentative D match to TRBD1 spans 6 bases. The receptor was derived from a female donor with breast cancer. In nucleotides, the sequence is TGTGCCAGCAGCTTCGACAGGTTTTATGGCTACACCTTC. Translated, it gives CASSFDRFYGYTF.